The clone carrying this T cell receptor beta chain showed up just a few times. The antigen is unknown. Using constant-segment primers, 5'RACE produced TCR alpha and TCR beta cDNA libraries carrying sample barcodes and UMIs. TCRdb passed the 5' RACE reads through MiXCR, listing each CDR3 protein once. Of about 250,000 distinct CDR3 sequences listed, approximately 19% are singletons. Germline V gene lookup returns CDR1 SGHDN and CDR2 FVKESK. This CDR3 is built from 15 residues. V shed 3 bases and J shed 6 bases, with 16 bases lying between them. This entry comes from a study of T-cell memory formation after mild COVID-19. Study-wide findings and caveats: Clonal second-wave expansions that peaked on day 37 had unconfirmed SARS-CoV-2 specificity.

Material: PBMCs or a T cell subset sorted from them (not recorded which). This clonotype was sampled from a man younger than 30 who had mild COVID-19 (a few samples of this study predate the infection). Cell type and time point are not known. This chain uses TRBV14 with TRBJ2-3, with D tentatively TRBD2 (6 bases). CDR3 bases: TGTGCCAGCAGCCAGGAGGGGACCGCCCTGGATACGCAGTATTTT. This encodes CASSQEGTALDTQYF.